This TCR beta chain comes out of a study of T-cell memory formation after mild COVID-19. Libraries for TCRalpha and TCRbeta carried sample barcodes and unique molecular identifiers via 5'RACE. MiXCR was run by TCRdb on the 5' RACE reads, yielding one entry per CDR3 protein. The sample contains hundreds of thousands of distinct CDR3 sequences, approximately 15% of which appear only once. Regarding this clonotype: Its specificity is not known.

General study points: Shrinking CD4+ clones were chiefly CM and EM; CD8+ ones were chiefly EMRA. Pre-infection memory harbored some responding clones, suggesting cross-reactive memory joined. CD4+ bias marked clones expanding day 15 to 37, unlike balanced contracting clones.

The V and J ends lost 0 bases and 15 bases, in that order; junction bases with no gene match: 7. The CDR3 sequence is 14 residues long. From germline, CDR1 is LGHNA and CDR2 YSLEER. This sequence joins TRBV4-3 and TRBJ2-3, with 12 bases fitting TRBD2. This receptor was taken from a man between 18 and 35 years old who had mild COVID-19 (a few samples of this study predate the infection). Cell type and time point are not known. The sample consisted of PBMCs or a T cell subset sorted from them (not recorded which). The CDR3 reads CASSQDITSGGKYF. The DNA for the CDR3 is TGCGCCAGCAGCCAAGATATCACTAGCGGGGGGAAATATTTT.